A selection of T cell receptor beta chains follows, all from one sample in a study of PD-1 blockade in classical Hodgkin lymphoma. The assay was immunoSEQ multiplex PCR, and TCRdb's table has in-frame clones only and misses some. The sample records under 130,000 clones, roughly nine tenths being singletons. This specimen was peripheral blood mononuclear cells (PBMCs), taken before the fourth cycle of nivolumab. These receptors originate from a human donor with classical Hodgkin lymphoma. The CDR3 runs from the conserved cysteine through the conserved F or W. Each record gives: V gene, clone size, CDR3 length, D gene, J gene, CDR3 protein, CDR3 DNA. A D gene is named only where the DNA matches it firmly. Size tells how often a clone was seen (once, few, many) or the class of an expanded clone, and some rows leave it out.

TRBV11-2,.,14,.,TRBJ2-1,CASRAGSSYNEQFF,TGTGCCAGCAGGGCAGGGAGCTCCTACAATGAGCAGTTCTTC
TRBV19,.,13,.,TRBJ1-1,CASSIVASPEAFF,TGTGCCAGTAGTATAGTAGCGAGCCCTGAAGCTTTCTTT
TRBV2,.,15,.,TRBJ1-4,CASSEGGLANEKLFF,TGTGCCAGCAGTGAGGGAGGGCTTGCTAATGAAAAACTGTTTTTT
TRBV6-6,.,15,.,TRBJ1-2,CASRRSGGGNEGYTF,TGTGCCAGCAGGCGTTCTGGGGGGGGCAATGAAGGCTACACCTTC
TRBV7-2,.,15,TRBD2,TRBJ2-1,CASSPEGTMYNEQFF,TGTGCCAGCAGCCCCGAGGGGACTATGTACAATGAGCAGTTCTTC
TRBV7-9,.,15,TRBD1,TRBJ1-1,CASSLAGQGGTEAFF,TGTGCCAGCAGCTTAGCTGGACAGGGGGGAACTGAAGCTTTCTTT
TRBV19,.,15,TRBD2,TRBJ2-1,CASSIGVREAYEQFF,TGTGCCAGTAGTATAGGTGTGCGGGAGGCCTATGAGCAGTTCTTC
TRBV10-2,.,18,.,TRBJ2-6,CASSSYNTSKSRANVLTF,TGCGCCAGCAGTTCATACAACACTTCTAAAAGTCGGGCCAACGTCCTGACTTTC
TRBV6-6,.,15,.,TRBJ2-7,CASSYVFDNSYEQYF,TGTGCCAGCAGTTACGTGTTTGACAACTCCTACGAGCAGTACTTC
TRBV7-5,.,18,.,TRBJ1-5,CVRSLSLWGQGAVQPQHF,.
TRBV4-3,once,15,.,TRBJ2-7,CASSQVYRESYEQYF,TGCGCCAGCAGCCAAGTGTACAGGGAATCCTACGAGCAGTACTTC
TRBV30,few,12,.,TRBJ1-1,CAGKRENTEAFF,TGTGCCGGGAAACGGGAGAACACTGAAGCTTTCTTT
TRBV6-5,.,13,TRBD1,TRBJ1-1,CASSYTGQGRAFF,TGTGCCAGCAGTTACACGGGACAGGGGAGGGCTTTCTTT
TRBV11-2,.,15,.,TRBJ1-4,CASSLGTSTNEKLFF,TGTGCCAGCAGCTTAGGGACATCAACTAATGAAAAACTGTTTTTT
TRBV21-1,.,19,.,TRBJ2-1,CASSKGTSGSKGSYNEQFF,TGTGCCAGCAGCAAAGGGACTAGCGGGAGTAAAGGCTCCTACAATGAGCAGTTCTTC
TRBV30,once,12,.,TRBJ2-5,CAWSVGQKTQYF,TGTGCCTGGAGTGTAGGTCAGAAGACCCAGTACTTC
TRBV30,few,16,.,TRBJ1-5,CAWSPSRVRAGQPQHF,TGTGCCTGGAGTCCGTCTAGGGTCAGGGCGGGTCAGCCCCAGCATTTT
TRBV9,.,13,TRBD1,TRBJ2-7,CASSGQGAYEQYF,TGTGCCAGCAGCGGACAGGGGGCCTACGAGCAGTACTTC
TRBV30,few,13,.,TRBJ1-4,CAWSARRGEKLFF,TGTGCCTGGAGTGCCAGGCGAGGGGAAAAACTGTTTTTT
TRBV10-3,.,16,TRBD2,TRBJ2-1,CAISVATSGRYNEQFF,TGTGCCATCAGTGTGGCGACTAGCGGGAGGTACAATGAGCAGTTCTTC
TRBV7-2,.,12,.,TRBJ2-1,CASSPQDNEQFF,TGTGCCAGCAGCCCCCAGGACAATGAGCAGTTCTTC
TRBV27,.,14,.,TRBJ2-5,CASSVTGQAETQYF,TGTGCCAGCAGCGTAACAGGGCAAGCAGAGACCCAGTACTTC
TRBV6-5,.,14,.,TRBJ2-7,CASSYSEEAYEQYF,TGTGCCAGCAGTTACTCGGAGGAGGCCTACGAGCAGTACTTC
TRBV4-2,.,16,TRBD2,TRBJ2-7,CASSQAGSGRPYEQYF,TGTGCCAGCAGCCAAGCCGGGAGCGGGAGGCCCTACGAGCAGTACTTC
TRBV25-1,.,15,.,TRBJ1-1,CASSVTYRVRTEAFF,TGTGCCAGCAGCGTTACCTACAGGGTACGCACTGAAGCTTTCTTT
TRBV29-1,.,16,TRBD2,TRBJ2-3,CSVGPLAGGPPDTQYF,TGCAGCGTTGGCCCACTAGCGGGAGGGCCCCCAGATACGCAGTATTTT
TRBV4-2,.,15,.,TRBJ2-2,CASSQVGSNTGELFF,TGTGCCAGCAGCCAAGTGGGCTCGAACACCGGGGAGCTGTTTTTT
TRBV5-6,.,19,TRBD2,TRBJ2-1,CASSLERPGLAAIYNEQFF,TGTGCCAGCAGCTTGGAGAGACCGGGACTAGCGGCAATCTACAATGAGCAGTTCTTC
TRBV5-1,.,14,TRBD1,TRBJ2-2,CASSAGGLSGELFF,TGCGCCAGCAGTGCAGGGGGCCTTTCAGGGGAGCTGTTTTTT
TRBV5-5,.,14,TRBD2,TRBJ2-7,CASSSLAGHYEQYF,TGTGCCAGCAGCTCCCTAGCGGGACACTACGAGCAGTACTTC
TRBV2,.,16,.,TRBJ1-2,CASSGVPWDGNYGYTF,TGTGCCAGCAGCGGGGTCCCTTGGGACGGAAACTATGGCTACACCTTC
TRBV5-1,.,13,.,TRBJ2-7,CASGPGEGYEQYF,TGCGCCAGCGGTCCAGGGGAGGGCTACGAGCAGTACTTC
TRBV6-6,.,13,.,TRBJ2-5,CASSYWPSDSLNF,TGTGCCAGCAGTTACTGGCCCTCGGACAGCTTGAACTTC
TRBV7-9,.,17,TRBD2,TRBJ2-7,CASSLGGGDLSSYEQYF,TGTGCCAGCAGCTTAGGGGGAGGGGACCTTTCCTCCTACGAGCAGTACTTC
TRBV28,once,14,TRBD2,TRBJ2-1,CASSLVSGYNEQFF,TGTGCCAGCAGTTTAGTTAGCGGGTACAATGAGCAGTTCTTC
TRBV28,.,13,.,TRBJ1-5,CASTVNHNQAQHF,TGTGCCAGCACCGTGAACCACAATCAGGCCCAGCATTTT
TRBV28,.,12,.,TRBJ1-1,CASRVLEGEAFF,TGTGCCAGCAGGGTCCTTGAGGGTGAAGCTTTCTTT
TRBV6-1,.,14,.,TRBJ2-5,CASSERWEWETQYF,TGTGCCAGCAGTGAAAGGTGGGAATGGGAGACCCAGTACTTC
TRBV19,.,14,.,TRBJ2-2,CASSIFPNTGELFF,TGTGCCAGTAGTATTTTTCCGAACACCGGGGAGCTGTTTTTT
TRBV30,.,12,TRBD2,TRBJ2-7,CAAGREGSEQYF,TGTGCCGCGGGACGGGAGGGCTCCGAGCAGTACTTC
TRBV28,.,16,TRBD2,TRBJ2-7,CASSWTSGRVIYEQYF,TGTGCCAGCAGCTGGACTAGCGGGAGAGTTATCTACGAGCAGTACTTC
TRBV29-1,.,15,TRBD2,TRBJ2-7,CSVVPSGRAVGEQYF,TGCAGCGTTGTGCCTAGCGGGAGGGCCGTGGGAGAGCAGTACTTC
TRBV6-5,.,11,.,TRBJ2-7,CASSRGGEQYF,TGTGCCAGCAGCAGGGGGGGCGAGCAGTACTTC
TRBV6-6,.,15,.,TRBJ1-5,CASSDGTARNQPQHF,TGTGCCAGCAGTGACGGGACGGCACGCAATCAGCCCCAGCATTTT
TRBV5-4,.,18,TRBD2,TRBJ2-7,CASSSGTSGRARSYEQYF,TGTGCCAGCAGTTCCGGGACTAGCGGGAGGGCCCGGTCCTACGAGCAGTACTTC
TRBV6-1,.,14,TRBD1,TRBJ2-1,CASRLDRGFNEQFF,TGTGCCAGCAGGCTGGACAGGGGTTTTAATGAGCAGTTCTTC
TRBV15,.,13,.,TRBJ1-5,CATSERIGQPQHF,TGTGCCACCAGTGAGAGAATTGGGCAGCCCCAGCATTTT
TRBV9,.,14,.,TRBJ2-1,CASSVSGDHNEQFF,TGTGCCAGCAGCGTATCAGGGGACCACAATGAGCAGTTCTTC
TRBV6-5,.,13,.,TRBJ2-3,CASSPPQLDTQYF,TGTGCCAGCAGTCCGCCCCAACTAGATACGCAGTATTTT
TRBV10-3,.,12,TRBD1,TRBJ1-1,CAISRTGVEAFF,TGTGCCATCAGCCGGACAGGGGTTGAAGCTTTCTTT
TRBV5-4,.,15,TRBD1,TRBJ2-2,CASSWGTANTGELFF,TGTGCCAGCAGCTGGGGGACAGCGAACACCGGGGAGCTGTTTTTT
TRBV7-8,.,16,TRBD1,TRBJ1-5,CASSAGTVLGNQPQHF,TGTGCCAGCAGCGCCGGGACAGTCCTCGGCAATCAGCCCCAGCATTTT
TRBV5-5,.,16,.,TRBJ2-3,CASSSQGFTGTDTQYF,TGTGCCAGCAGCTCCCAGGGGTTCACGGGCACAGATACGCAGTATTTT